The T cell receptor beta chain described here comes from a study of T cell responses to AZD1222 COVID-19 vaccine. Study details: Analysis merged second doses at about 4 or about 12 weeks. Findings and limits, study-wide: Spike-wide vaccine-associated CD4 TCRs dominated at 160-218 and 743-854.

To note about this clone: Its specificity is unknown.

TCRdb keeps only in-frame clones here, not all; method: immunoSEQ multiplex PCR. The sample contains 130,000 or so clones, 80% to 90% of which appear only once. V gave up 6 bases and J gave up 3 bases, with 8 bases separating them. Germline V gene sequence: CDR1 MDHEN, CDR2 SYDVKM. The CDR3 runs to 13 residues. The gene calls are TRBV28 and TRBJ2-2; no clear D. The TCR sequence derives from an adult in good health. The sequencing used peripheral blood, collected on day 0 of AZD1222 vaccination. The CDR3 DNA is TGTGCCAGCAGCCGCGAGTACACCGGGGAGCTGTTTTTT. The encoded protein is CASSREYTGELFF.